The 19 T cell receptor beta chains given below trace back to one sample, sequenced in a study of Graves' ophthalmopathy and Graves' hyperthyroidism. Amplifying from RNA transcripts, the study obtained TCR beta CDR3 regions. RT-PCR in the first round used HTBI primers; a second-round multiplex PCR followed. TCRdb fed the multiplex PCR reads into MiXCR, producing one record per CDR3 protein. The sample includes 620,000 or so distinct CDR3 sequences, about 20% of them seen just once. The sequenced sample was peripheral blood. The receptors come from a woman aged 18-29 years with stable Graves' hyperthyroidism. Some clones in this sample may be carry-over from other donors' samples.

This clonotype was seen many times. The chain has TRBV11-2 and TRBJ2-5; D is undetermined. The CDR3 spans 14 residues. Germline lookup yields CDR1 SGHAT and CDR2 FQNNGV. V lost 2 bases and J lost 5, with 12 bases in between. The CDR3 region is CASSLSLAVETQYF. In DNA, the CDR3 is TGTGCCAGCAGCTTATCATTAGCAGTCGAGACCCAGTACTTC.

This clonotype came up many times. V and J are TRBV9 and TRBJ1-1, with a possible D match to TRBD1 (6 bases). Looked up from germline, CDR1 is SGDLS and CDR2 is YYNGEE. The CDR3 has 16 amino acids. Trimming left V 3 bases short and J 0 bases short, with 15 bases between. The CDR3 bases are TGTGCCAGCAGCGCGTATCCGGGACACCTGAACACTGAAGCTTTCTTT. This codes for CASSAYPGHLNTEAFF.

The chain recombines TRBV29-1 with TRBJ2-7; 9 nucleotides line up with TRBD2. Trimming took 5 bases from V and 2 from J; bases not matched to a gene: 10. Germline CDR1 and CDR2: SQVTM and ANQGSEA. This CDR3 is 15 amino acids long. In DNA, the CDR3 is TGCAGCGTTAAGCCTAGCGGGACTGGACCCTACGAGCAGTACTTC. This codes for CSVKPSGTGPYEQYF.

This clonotype occurred many times. This sequence joins TRBV30 and TRBJ1-1; possibly TRBD1 for D (5 bases). V lost 1 base, J lost 3 bases, and 6 bases lay in between. The CDR3 runs 12 residues. CDR1 is GTSNPN, CDR2 SVGIG, per germline (reference sequence). The CDR3 DNA reads as TGTGCCTGGAGTGGGGGGGACACTGAAGCTTTCTTT. This gives the protein CAWSGGDTEAFF.

The chain couples TRBV28 to TRBJ1-1; 9 bases map to TRBD1. The length of the CDR3 is 16 residues. With V trimmed by 2 bases and J by 4 bases, 8 bases remained unmatched. Per the germline V gene, CDR1 is MDHEN and CDR2 is SYDVKM. The CDR3 protein is CASSLVQGAYGTEAFF. CDR3 coding DNA: TGTGCCAGCAGTTTAGTACAGGGGGCTTATGGCACTGAAGCTTTCTTT.

This chain joins TRBV20-1 and TRBJ2-7; 7 nucleotides line up with TRBD2. This CDR3 comprises 15 residues. V lost 3 bases to trimming and J lost 6 bases; unmatched junction nucleotides: 14. The germline gives CDR1 DFQATT, CDR2 SNEGSKA (reference sequence). Here the CDR3 reads CSARPGEGFKGEQYF. CDR3 sequence (DNA): TGCAGTGCTAGGCCCGGGGAGGGTTTCAAGGGCGAGCAGTACTTC.

The CDR3 loop is CAWSAPIGWDEQYF. The DNA of the CDR3 is TGTGCCTGGAGTGCCCCTATAGGATGGGACGAGCAGTACTTC. This rearrangement joins TRBV30 to TRBJ2-7; D ambiguous. Germline V gives CDR1 GTSNPN, CDR2 SVGIG (reference sequence). V lost 1 base and J lost 5, with 15 bases in between. The CDR3 extends over 14 amino acids.

This clonotype was counted at least ten times. The chain employs TRBV12-3 or TRBV12-4 and TRBJ2-2; D is uncertain. The CDR3 spans 14 residues. V lost 3 bases and J lost 2, with 7 bases in between. The CDR3 region has the DNA TGTGCCAGCAGTTTGTACAGTAACACCGGGGAGCTGTTTTTT. Translation gives CASSLYSNTGELFF.

The chain links TRBV28 to TRBJ1-1; possible D gene TRBD1, 6 bases. This CDR3 is 14 amino acids long. Germline lookup yields CDR1 MDHEN and CDR2 SYDVKM. Trimming shortened V by 6 bases and J by 4 bases, and 15 bases separated the two germline ends. CDR3 in amino acids: CASSWDKGGTEAFF. The CDR3 DNA sequence: TGTGCCAGCAGCTGGGACAAGGGGGGCACTGAAGCTTTCTTT.

In its sample, this clonotype was seen many times. The V gene is TRBV15, the J gene TRBJ2-5, with D perhaps TRBD2 (7 bases). Germline values: CDR1 LNHNV, CDR2 YYDKDF (reference sequence). V was cut by 2 bases and J by 5 bases, with 15 bases left in between. This CDR3 region has 15 residues. The CDR3 DNA reads as TGTGCCACCAGCAGACCTGGCGGGGGCGCGGAGACCCAGTACTTC. Amino acids: CATSRPGGGAETQYF.

The genes are TRBV12-3 or TRBV12-4 and TRBJ1-5, with a weak D call TRBD1 (5 bases). This CDR3 is built from 12 residues. The ends were cut back, 2 bases at V and 11 bases at J, with 10 bases in the middle. CDR3 protein: CASSLRGTSQHF. The CDR3 region has the DNA TGTGCCAGCAGTTTAAGGGGAACTTCCCAGCATTTT.

This clonotype has a count of ten or more. The chain is built from TRBV12-3 or TRBV12-4 and TRBJ2-5; D assignment may be TRBD1 or TRBD2 (6 bases each). This CDR3 is 16 amino acids long. Trimming pared 4 bases from V and 2 bases from J, leaving 17 bases between. The CDR3 DNA is TGTGCCAGCAGTTCCCCCCTTGGAGGGACACAAGAGACCCAGTACTTC. Its translation: CASSSPLGGTQETQYF.

This clonotype was seen at least ten times. The V gene is TRBV19, the J gene TRBJ2-7; 10 bases map to TRBD2. Trimming removed 1 base from V and 6 bases from J; junction bases left unmatched: 3. CDR3 length equals 14 residues. The germline CDR1 and CDR2 sequences are LNHDA and SQIVND (reference sequence). The CDR3 DNA is TGTGCCAGTAGTATAGGAGCGGGAGGGAGCGAGCAGTACTTC. As protein: CASSIGAGGSEQYF.

This clonotype was detected many times. The rearrangement links TRBV12-3 or TRBV12-4 to TRBJ2-5; perhaps TRBD2 as D (5 bases). V lost 9 bases, J lost 3 bases, and 20 bases lay in between. The CDR3 is 15 residues long. CDR3 in amino acids: CASSPPGVAEETQYF. The CDR3 DNA reads TGTGCCAGTTCGCCCCCCGGGGTCGCCGAAGAGACCCAGTACTTC.

This clonotype has at least ten counts. This chain joins TRBV30 and TRBJ2-5, with a tentative D call TRBD1 (8 bases). This CDR3 is 12 amino acids long. Trimming left V 3 bases short and J 10 bases short, with 15 bases between. The V gene's germline CDR1 is GTSNPN and CDR2 SVGIG (reference sequence). The CDR3 DNA reads as TGTGCCTGGAGCGAGACAGGGGAGGGCCAGTACTTC. Amino acids: CAWSETGEGQYF.

This clonotype was found many times. This chain links TRBV12-3 or TRBV12-4 with TRBJ1-1; D is unclear. V was clipped by 4 bases and J by 6 bases, with 18 bases between them. This CDR3 has 15 amino acids. In nucleotides, the CDR3 is TGTGCCAGCAGTTATCTCCCAGGCGTGAGACCTGAAGCTTTCTTT. It translates to CASSYLPGVRPEAFF.

This clonotype was recorded a few times. It may be a read error: a sequence one base away is much more abundant. This chain uses TRBV24-1 with TRBJ1-1; 9 bases agree with TRBD1. Germline CDR1 is KGHDR and CDR2 is SFDVKD. J gave up 3 bases and V 5 bases, and 0 bases lay outside the gene matches. The CDR3 consists of 13 residues. The CDR3 region is CATSGTGDTEAFF. CDR3 sequence (DNA): TGTGCCACCAGTGGGACAGGGGACACTGAAGCTTTCTTT.

Ten or more counts support this clonotype. CDR3 sequence: CANPRQGSGELFF. The DNA for the CDR3 is TGTGCCAACCCGAGACAGGGTAGCGGGGAGCTGTTTTTT. The J gene is TRBJ2-2, the V gene TRBV6-1, with 7 bases that match TRBD1. The CDR3 runs to 13 residues. V gave up 10 bases and J gave up 7 bases; unmatched junction bases: 9. CDR1 is MNHNS and CDR2 is SASEGT in the germline V gene.

This clonotype was counted many times. This rearrangement joins TRBV9 to TRBJ1-2; 8 bases match TRBD1. V was clipped by 4 bases and J by 8 bases; unmatched bases: 10. The CDR3 covers 14 residues. Germline CDR1 reads SGDLS; CDR2 reads YYNGEE. CDR3: CASSPRTGWNGYTF. The CDR3 DNA reads as TGTGCCAGCAGCCCGCGGACAGGGTGGAACGGCTACACCTTC. The variable domain in full, with the rest retrieved from reference TRBV9 and TRBJ1-2, is DSGVTQTPKHLITATGQRVTLRCSPRSGDLSVYWYQQSLDQGLQFLIQYYNGEERAKGNILERFSAQQFPDLHSELNLSSLELGDSALYFCASSPRTGWNGYTFGSGTRLTVV.